The 32 T cell receptor beta chains reported below all come from one sample, sequenced in a study of cytomegalovirus exposure and HLA in healthy donors. This table comes from immunoSEQ multiplex PCR, and its TCRdb copy is limited to in-frame clones, with some not included. The sample has approximately 88,000 clones, roughly 80% seen once. The sequenced sample was PBMCs. The receptors derive from a woman younger than 35 in good health and CMV-seropositive.

The genes are TRBV6-1 and TRBJ1-5, with a weak D call TRBD1 (5 bases). CDR3 size: 17 residues. Germline CDR1 reads MNHNS; CDR2 reads SASEGT. V lost 0 bases and J 7 bases, leaving 19 bases between the germline ends. CDR3 in amino acids: CASSEAGAGQMGQPQHF. CDR3 bases: TGTGCCAGCAGTGAAGCAGGGGCAGGGCAAATGGGGCAGCCCCAGCATTTT.

The V call is TRBV7-3, the J call TRBJ2-5; 14 bases map to TRBD2. The CDR3 loop spans 17 amino acids. The germline V gene has CDR1 SGHTA and CDR2 FQGTGA. Losses at the gene ends were 5 bases for V and 9 bases for J; bases not matched to a gene: 14. The CDR3 nucleotides read TGTGCCAGCAGCCGAAGGGGACTAGCGGGGGCTCCAGTGGCCCAGTACTTC. Protein sequence: CASSRRGLAGAPVAQYF.

This CDR3 reads CASSLGGPNTGELFF. The CDR3 nucleotides are TGTGCCAGCAGCTTAGGGGGGCCCAACACCGGGGAGCTGTTTTTT. The chain recombines TRBV7-2 with TRBJ2-2; possible D gene TRBD1, 6 bases. This CDR3 is 15 amino acids long. The germline V gene encodes CDR1 SGHTA and CDR2 FQGNSA. The ends were cut back, 1 base at V and 2 bases at J, with 8 bases in the middle.

The chain combines TRBV5-1 with TRBJ1-6; D is possibly TRBD1 (6 bases). Trimming took off 2 bases at V and 9 bases at J, with 12 bases between the two ends. This CDR3 is 14 amino acids long. Germline CDR1 SGHRS, CDR2 YFSETQ. The CDR3 DNA follows: TGCGCCAGCAGCTTAGGGCAGGGGACTTCACCCCTCCACTTT. It encodes CASSLGQGTSPLHF.

The chain has TRBV2 and TRBJ2-2; possible D gene TRBD2, 5 bases. V was cut by 7 bases and J by 0 bases, with 12 bases left in between. CDR1 is SNHLY, CDR2 FYNNEI, per germline. The CDR3 consists of 15 residues. This chain's CDR3 is CASTMAGSNTGELFF. The CDR3 nucleotides read TGTGCCAGCACCATGGCGGGTTCGAACACCGGGGAGCTGTTTTTT.

This chain links TRBV4-3 with TRBJ2-5, with TRBD1 identical over 9 bases. V lost 4 bases and J lost 5; bases outside the gene matches: 8. The CDR3 runs 15 residues. Germline-derived CDR1 and CDR2 are LGHNA and YSLEER. The CDR3 nucleotides read TGCGCCAGCAGCCGAGGGGGACAGGGTTGGGAGACCCAGTACTTC. It codes for CASSRGGQGWETQYF.

J is TRBJ1-3 and V is TRBV27, with 7 bases fitting TRBD1. Germline CDR1 MNHEY, CDR2 SMNVEV (reference sequence). J was trimmed by 2 bases and V by 4 bases; bases with no gene match: 5. This CDR3 has 15 amino acids. Here the CDR3 DNA reads TGTGCCAGCAGTTCTCTGACAGGGACTGGAAACACCATATATTTT. It translates to CASSSLTGTGNTIYF.

The chain recombines TRBV18 with TRBJ1-1; 8 nucleotides align to TRBD1. In germline, CDR1 is KGHSH, CDR2 LQKENI. CDR3 size: 14 residues. J gave up 11 bases and V 3 bases, and 11 bases lay outside the gene matches. The DNA for the CDR3 is TGTGCCAGCTCACCGATTGGACAGGGATCGGAGGCTTTCTTT. Its translation is CASSPIGQGSEAFF.

A remark on this clone: One end of the junction fails to match germline, which may point to a read error. The rearrangement links TRBV5-5 to TRBJ1-6; D not certain. CDR3 length: 13 amino acids. The germline V gene encodes CDR1 SGHKS and CDR2 YYEKEE (reference sequence). CDR3 sequence reads: CATSFQVFSPLHF. The CDR3, as DNA: TGTGCCACCAGCTTCCAGGTCTTTTCACCCCTCCACTTT.

This clone was seen ten or more times. The chain combines TRBV28 with TRBJ1-2; D might be TRBD1 (5 bases). This CDR3 region has 14 residues. Trimming cost V 3 bases and J 4 bases, with 12 bases left between them. The germline V gene encodes CDR1 MDHEN and CDR2 SYDVKM. The chain's CDR3 is CASSLGGSSYGYTF. The DNA for the CDR3 is TGTGCCAGCAGTTTGGGGGGATCATCCTATGGCTACACCTTC.

This clone was counted between two and nine times. This chain connects TRBV27 to TRBJ1-5; D may be TRBD1 (6 bases). Trimming shortened V by 5 bases and J by 5 bases, and 10 bases separated the two germline ends. CDR3 length equals 13 residues. CDR1 MNHEY and CDR2 SMNVEV come from the germline V gene (reference sequence). CDR3 sequence reads: CASSSDRHQPQHF. CDR3 coding DNA: TGTGCCAGCAGTAGCGACAGGCATCAGCCCCAGCATTTT.

The chain is built from TRBV29-1 and TRBJ2-2; 9 nucleotides align to TRBD2. The CDR3 has 16 residues. Germline V CDR1 and CDR2: SQVTM, ANQGSEA. Unmatched junction bases numbered 12, after V lost 5 bases and J lost 5 bases. The CDR3 spells CSVWLSGGRGTGELFF. In DNA, the CDR3 is TGCAGCGTTTGGCTTAGCGGGGGACGTGGTACCGGGGAGCTGTTTTTT.

The J gene is TRBJ1-1, the V gene TRBV6-1, with 7 bases fitting TRBD1. Germline V CDR1 and CDR2: MNHNS, SASEGT. The CDR3 spans 14 residues. V was clipped by 3 bases and J by 0 bases; unmatched bases: 1. This chain's CDR3 is CASSEGQMNTEAFF. CDR3 DNA: TGTGCCAGCAGTGAGGGACAGATGAACACTGAAGCTTTCTTT.

V is TRBV2 and J is TRBJ2-7; tentative D call: TRBD1 (5 bases). The germline V gene encodes CDR1 SNHLY and CDR2 FYNNEI. This CDR3 comprises 13 residues. V was clipped by 2 bases and J by 3 bases, with 8 bases between them. DNA for the CDR3: TGTGCCAGCAGTGAATTGGACAACTACGAGCAGTACTTC. As protein: CASSELDNYEQYF.

This clone is a singleton in its sample. The chain joins TRBV6-5 to TRBJ1-2; D remains ambiguous. Trimming cost V 6 bases and J 8 bases, with 10 bases left between them. The CDR3 spans 11 residues. Per the germline V gene, CDR1 is MNHEY and CDR2 is SVGAGI. The CDR3 reads CASRLGGGYTF. The CDR3, as DNA: TGTGCCAGCAGGTTAGGAGGCGGCTACACCTTC.

The chain joins TRBV28 to TRBJ1-2; D not certain. CDR1 is MDHEN, CDR2 SYDVKM, per germline. V shed 3 bases and J shed 8 bases, with 10 bases lying between them. The CDR3 consists of 12 residues. The CDR3 is CASSLGALGYTF. Written as DNA, the CDR3 is TGTGCCAGCAGTTTGGGCGCTTTGGGCTACACCTTC.

V and J are TRBV11-3 and TRBJ2-3, with TRBD2 identical over 9 bases. The germline V gene encodes CDR1 SGHNT and CDR2 YENEEA. V lost 0 bases to trimming and J lost 2 bases; unmatched junction nucleotides: 3. The CDR3 contains 16 residues. The CDR3 nucleotides read TGTGCCAGCAGCTTAGAGCCTAGCGGGGCCACAGATACGCAGTATTTT. Encoded protein: CASSLEPSGATDTQYF.

CDR3 residues: CASSLGGVNTEAFF. CDR3 in DNA: TGTGCCAGCAGCTTGGGGGGGGTGAACACTGAAGCTTTCTTT. This chain links TRBV5-6 with TRBJ1-1, with D possibly being TRBD1 (5 bases). Trimming removed 0 bases at V and 0 bases at J, with 6 bases between. This CDR3 has 14 residues. The germline gives CDR1 SGHDT, CDR2 YYEEEE.

The V and J genes are TRBV5-1 and TRBJ2-5; D remains ambiguous. The V and J ends lost 4 bases and 0 bases respectively, with 13 bases between them. CDR3 length: 15 amino acids. In germline, CDR1 is SGHRS, CDR2 YFSETQ. The CDR3 region is CASSKAGQNQETQYF. The CDR3 nucleotides read TGCGCCAGCAGCAAGGCTGGGCAGAACCAAGAGACCCAGTACTTC.

This chain uses TRBV4-1 with TRBJ2-7, with 8 positions matching TRBD2. This CDR3 is built from 15 residues. Germline V gene sequence: CDR1 MGHRA, CDR2 YSYEKL. J was trimmed by 7 bases and V by 5 bases; bases with no gene match: 13. This CDR3 reads CASSAGGGPGREQYF. CDR3 DNA: TGCGCCAGCAGCGCGGGAGGAGGGCCGGGGCGAGAGCAGTACTTC.

V is TRBV2 and J is TRBJ1-1; 8 nucleotides align to TRBD1. Trimming removed 7 bases from V and 3 bases from J; junction bases left unmatched: 13. CDR1 and CDR2 (germline): SNHLY, FYNNEI. The CDR3 runs 16 residues. The CDR3: CASNLGQGGGHTEAFF. CDR3 nucleotides: TGTGCCAGCAACCTAGGACAGGGCGGGGGCCACACTGAAGCTTTCTTT.

The chain joins TRBV5-1 to TRBJ1-4; D gene uncertain. V dropped 1 base and J dropped 5 bases, with 9 bases sitting between them. The germline V gene encodes CDR1 SGHRS and CDR2 YFSETQ. This CDR3 comprises 14 residues. CDR3 sequence reads: CASSLSQLNEKLFF. CDR3 in DNA: TGCGCCAGCAGCTTGTCGCAGTTAAATGAAAAACTGTTTTTT.

The chain joins TRBV15 to TRBJ1-6; D is unclear. Trimming took 5 bases from V and 9 from J, leaving 11 bases between them. In germline, CDR1 is LNHNV, CDR2 YYDKDF (reference sequence). The CDR3 has 13 amino acids. The CDR3 loop is CATSPSGASPLHF. In nucleotides, the CDR3 is TGTGCCACCAGCCCCTCCGGTGCTTCACCCCTCCACTTT.

This clone was detected only a few times. V usage is TRBV10-2 and J usage is TRBJ2-2, with TRBD1 matching 8 bases. CDR3 length: 17 amino acids. Germline CDR1 WSHSY, CDR2 SAAADI. Trimming cost V 3 bases and J 5 bases; bases outside gene matches: 11. This CDR3 reads CASSDRTGHQLTGELFF. The DNA of the CDR3 is TGCGCCAGCAGTGATAGGACAGGGCATCAATTGACCGGGGAGCTGTTTTTT.

This clone turned up a few times. The V and J genes are TRBV6-5 and TRBJ1-2, with D possibly TRBD1 on 5 matching bases. The CDR3 totals 13 residues. Germline V gene data show CDR1 as MNHEY and CDR2 as SVGAGI. V shed 2 bases and J shed 4 bases, with 8 bases lying between them. The CDR3 DNA reads TGTGCCAGCAGTTACGACAGTGTCTATGGCTACACCTTC. Translating it yields CASSYDSVYGYTF.

This CDR3 is CASTSFQSLNIYF. The CDR3, as DNA: TGTGCCAGCACATCCTTCCAGTCCTTGAACATATATTTT. The J gene is TRBJ1-3, the V gene TRBV6-1, with D uncertain. Trimming took off 7 bases at V and 12 bases at J, with 19 bases between the two ends. Germline CDR1 MNHNS, CDR2 SASEGT. This CDR3 has 13 amino acids.

The CDR3 protein is CASSSPDRGRGYEQYF. CDR3 nucleotide sequence: TGTGCCAGCAGCTCGCCCGACAGGGGGCGCGGATACGAGCAGTACTTC. The chain couples TRBV7-9 to TRBJ2-7; 10 nucleotides match TRBD1. This CDR3 spans 16 amino acids. Germline loops: CDR1 SEHNR, CDR2 FQNEAQ (reference sequence). V gave up 4 bases and J gave up 4 bases; unmatched junction bases: 10.

The chain couples TRBV5-1 to TRBJ1-5; D might be TRBD1 (5 bases). This CDR3 comprises 14 residues. V was pared by 4 bases and J by 4 bases, with 12 bases between. Germline V lookup: CDR1 SGHRS, CDR2 YFSETQ. As DNA, the CDR3 is TGCGCCAGCAGCCCAGGACACCTTAATCAGCCCCAGCATTTT. This translates into CASSPGHLNQPQHF.

The V gene is TRBV28, the J gene TRBJ1-4, with 8 nucleotides matching TRBD1. Looked up from germline, CDR1 is MDHEN and CDR2 is SYDVKM. The CDR3 has 16 residues. V shed 5 bases, J shed 3 bases, and the junction held 8 bases outside the gene matches. CDR3 DNA sequence: TGTGCCAGCAGTCGTCCGGACAGGGACTCTAATGAAAAACTGTTTTTT. Translation gives CASSRPDRDSNEKLFF.

The V gene is TRBV11-2, the J gene TRBJ1-2, with D hard to call. The germline CDR1 and CDR2 sequences are SGHAT and FQNNGV. CDR3 length equals 12 residues. V was pared by 7 bases and J by 2 bases, with 8 bases between. Here the CDR3 DNA reads TGTGCCAGCACCAATAGCAACTATGGCTACACCTTC. Amino acid sequence: CASTNSNYGYTF.

This clone was seen a handful of times. The chain uses TRBV7-9 and TRBJ1-2; weak D call: TRBD1 (5 bases). Germline V CDR1 and CDR2: SEHNR, FQNEAQ (reference sequence). The CDR3 is 15 amino acids. Trimming left V 2 bases short and J 8 bases short, with 18 bases between. The chain's CDR3 is CASSLRPGHPTGYTF. CDR3 nucleotide sequence: TGTGCCAGCAGCTTAAGACCCGGACACCCAACCGGCTACACCTTC. Combining the CDR3 with reference TRBV7-9 and TRBJ1-2 gives the whole variable domain DTGVSQNPRHKITKRGQNVTFRCDPISEHNRLYWYRQTLGQGPEFLTYFQNEAQLEKSRLLSDRFSAERPKGSFSTLEIQRTEQGDSAMYLCASSLRPGHPTGYTFGSGTRLTVV.

This rearrangement joins TRBV7-2 to TRBJ2-7; 10 bases map to TRBD2. This CDR3 spans 15 amino acids. V lost 7 bases to trimming and J lost 3 bases; unmatched junction nucleotides: 9. Per germline, CDR1 SGHTA and CDR2 FQGNSA. The CDR3 protein is CASTRGIAGGYEQYF. DNA for the CDR3: TGTGCCAGCACCCGCGGGATAGCGGGGGGCTACGAGCAGTACTTC.